These 24 T cell receptor beta chains share one sample of origin, sequenced in a study of T cell changes during pregnancy in multiple sclerosis. Data came from immunoSEQ multiplex PCR; TCRdb stores just in-frame clones and leaves some out. The sample has 39,000 or so clones, over 90% seen once. Specimen: CD4+ T cells from peripheral blood mononuclear cells, collected after pregnancy. The receptors come from a female donor in good health, enrolled as a control in a pregnancy study.

This chain uses TRBV29-1 with TRBJ1-2, with D possibly matching TRBD1 (6 bases). The germline V gene encodes CDR1 SQVTM and CDR2 ANQGSEA. The V end lost 3 bases, the J end lost 4 bases, and 15 bases lay between the germline ends. The CDR3 loop spans 14 amino acids. The CDR3 reads CSVEGRGSPYGYTF. The CDR3 bases are TGCAGCGTTGAGGGCAGGGGATCTCCCTATGGCTACACCTTC.

V usage is TRBV6-5 and J usage is TRBJ1-2; D remains ambiguous. V was trimmed by 4 bases and J by 4 bases, leaving 10 bases between them. The CDR3 is 13 residues long. Germline CDR1 is MNHEY and CDR2 is SVGAGI. CDR3 sequence reads: CASSSRAGYGYTF. CDR3 DNA sequence: TGTGCCAGCAGTTCGAGAGCTGGCTATGGCTACACCTTC.

The gene calls are TRBV1 and TRBJ2-7; TRBD2 is taken as the D call from the table, unchecked against the DNA. TRBV1 is listed as a pseudogene. This CDR3 spans 16 amino acids. CDR3 protein: CTSSQGELAGLYEQYF. The DNA of the CDR3 is TGCACCAGCAGCCAAGGTGAACTAGCGGGATTATACGAGCAGTACTTC.

This chain connects TRBV15 to TRBJ2-1, with TRBD2 as a possible D gene (5 bases). Trimming took off 1 base at V and 0 bases at J, with 10 bases between the two ends. The CDR3 spans 16 residues. Germline CDR1 is LNHNV and CDR2 is YYDKDF (reference sequence). This CDR3 reads CATSRAPGSSYNEQFF. In nucleotides, the CDR3 is TGTGCCACCAGCAGAGCTCCGGGGAGCTCCTACAATGAGCAGTTCTTC.

The gene calls are TRBV7-2 and TRBJ2-1; no clear D. CDR3 size: 13 residues. V was trimmed by 7 bases and J by 6 bases, leaving 13 bases between them. CDR1 SGHTA and CDR2 FQGNSA come from the germline V gene. CDR3 residues: CASKELSGNEQFF. The CDR3 nucleotides read TGTGCCAGCAAGGAATTATCGGGCAATGAGCAGTTCTTC.

V is TRBV5-6 and J is TRBJ2-2, with 9 bases that match TRBD1. This CDR3 comprises 16 residues. Germline V lookup: CDR1 SGHDT, CDR2 YYEEEE. V gave up 4 bases and J gave up 2 bases; unmatched junction bases: 6. CDR3 protein: CASSLRTGANTGELFF. The DNA for the CDR3 is TGTGCCAGCAGCCTCCGGACAGGGGCTAACACCGGGGAGCTGTTTTTT.

This chain connects TRBV5-6 to TRBJ2-7, with 9 bases identical to TRBD1. The germline gives CDR1 SGHDT, CDR2 YYEEEE. V was pared by 0 bases and J by 5 bases, with 9 bases of the junction left unmatched. This CDR3 has 16 amino acids. The CDR3, as DNA: TGTGCCAGCAGCTTGGCCCGGACAGGGGTGCGCCACGAGCAGTACTTC. Its translation is CASSLARTGVRHEQYF.

The V and J genes are TRBV6-1 and TRBJ2-7; a weak D match, TRBD2 (5 bases). V was trimmed by 2 bases and J by 1 base, leaving 9 bases between them. This CDR3 comprises 14 residues. Germline loops: CDR1 MNHNS, CDR2 SASEGT. CDR3 coding DNA: TGTGCCAGCAGTGAATGGGAGTTTTCCTACGAGCAGTACTTC. Translation gives CASSEWEFSYEQYF.

This clone is a singleton in its sample. The chain uses TRBV2 and TRBJ1-1, with TRBD1 matching over 10 bases. Germline trimming cut 1 base from V and 4 bases from J; bases unmatched to any gene: 3. The germline V gene encodes CDR1 SNHLY and CDR2 FYNNEI. The CDR3 is 15 amino acids. CDR3 sequence reads: CASSEGGQGGTEAFF. Written as DNA, the CDR3 is TGTGCCAGCAGTGAAGGTGGACAGGGGGGCACTGAAGCTTTCTTT.

The rearrangement joins TRBV19 to TRBJ2-2, with 7 bases aligning to TRBD1. Germline V gene lookup returns CDR1 LNHDA and CDR2 SQIVND (reference sequence). With 5 bases clipped from V and 7 bases from J, the junction kept 10 bases outside the gene matches. This CDR3 spans 15 amino acids. DNA of the CDR3: TGTGCCAGTAGTCAAGGGACAGCGACGTTCGGGGAGCTGTTTTTT. The encoded protein is CASSQGTATFGELFF.

The CDR3 region is CASSLVVTTNNEQFF. CDR3 in DNA: TGTGCCAGCAGCTTAGTGGTAACTACCAACAATGAGCAGTTCTTC. This chain links TRBV11-3 with TRBJ2-1; the D is unclear. This CDR3 region has 15 residues. Per the germline V gene, CDR1 is SGHNT and CDR2 is YENEEA. Trimming stripped 1 base from V and 5 bases from J, with 12 bases between. The full variable domain, rest sourced from reference TRBV11-3 and TRBJ2-1, is EAGVVQSPRYKIIEKKQPVAFWCNPISGHNTLYWYLQNLGQGPELLIRYENEEAVDDSQLPKDRFSAERLKGVDSTLKIQPAELGDSAVYLCASSLVVTTNNEQFFGPGTRLTVL.

The chain uses TRBV5-5 and TRBJ1-1, with 8 nucleotides matching TRBD1. This CDR3 contains 19 residues. Germline V gene sequence: CDR1 SGHKS, CDR2 YYEKEE (reference sequence). V dropped 4 bases and J dropped 0; count of bases not matched to a gene: 17. CDR3 region: CASSRTPQGAVSMNTEAFF. Written as DNA, the CDR3 is TGTGCCAGCAGCCGGACTCCTCAGGGGGCGGTTTCCATGAACACTGAAGCTTTCTTT.

The V and J genes are TRBV4-1 and TRBJ2-3; possibly TRBD2 for D (5 bases). Germline V gene lookup returns CDR1 MGHRA and CDR2 YSYEKL. The CDR3 is 18 amino acids. V gave up 1 base and J gave up 6 bases, with 23 bases separating them. In DNA, the CDR3 is TGCGCCAGCAGCCAAGCTCACCTTAGGCGGCTTAGGAGGGATACGCAGTATTTT. The encoded protein is CASSQAHLRRLRRDTQYF.

The chain is built from TRBV7-8 and TRBJ2-3; 9 bases match TRBD2. V shed 5 bases and J 5 bases; nucleotides not matched to a gene: 14. CDR3 length equals 17 residues. CDR1 SGHVS and CDR2 FQNEAQ come from the germline V gene. The CDR3: CASSPDEAGGPVDTQYF. CDR3 DNA: TGTGCCAGCAGCCCAGACGAGGCGGGGGGGCCAGTAGATACGCAGTATTTT.

The CDR3 bases are TGTGCCAGCAGTTCACCCCGGGACAGCACCTACGAGCAGTACTTC. Translated: CASSSPRDSTYEQYF. This chain links TRBV27 with TRBJ2-7; 7 nucleotides agree with TRBD1. Germline V gives CDR1 MNHEY, CDR2 SMNVEV (reference sequence). The CDR3 is made up of 15 amino acids. V lost 4 bases and J lost 2; bases outside the gene matches: 8.

The chain recombines TRBV9 with TRBJ2-1; a weak D match, TRBD2 (6 bases). The CDR3 is 16 residues long. CDR1 is SGDLS, CDR2 YYNGEE, per germline. V was trimmed by 3 bases and J by 2 bases, leaving 15 bases between them. The CDR3 region has the DNA TGTGCCAGCAGCGCCGGACCTCCGGGGGCCTACAATGAGCAGTTCTTC. Its translation is CASSAGPPGAYNEQFF.

This clone was observed once. The CDR3 DNA is TGTGCCAGCTCAAGCTTTACAGGGGGACCCAATCAGCCCCAGCATTTT. This sequence encodes CASSSFTGGPNQPQHF. V gene TRBV18 combines with J gene TRBJ1-5, with TRBD1 matching over 8 bases. Per germline, CDR1 KGHSH and CDR2 LQKENI. The CDR3 has 16 residues. V was pared by 5 bases and J by 3 bases, with 9 bases of the junction left unmatched.

The chain combines TRBV6-5 with TRBJ1-5, with 7 bases that match TRBD1. Germline V gives CDR1 MNHEY, CDR2 SVGAGI. CDR3 length: 14 amino acids. Germline trimming cut 3 bases from V and 5 bases from J; bases unmatched to any gene: 4. CDR3 coding DNA: TGTGCCAGCAGTTATAGACAGGGCTATCAGCCCCAGCATTTT. Its translation: CASSYRQGYQPQHF.

The chain joins TRBV7-9 to TRBJ1-2; D not certain. This CDR3 has 14 residues. Germline V lookup: CDR1 SEHNR, CDR2 FQNEAQ (reference sequence). V was cut by 2 bases and J by 0 bases, with 7 bases left in between. Here the CDR3 reads CASSLRPANYGYTF. CDR3 nucleotides: TGTGCCAGCAGCTTACGTCCGGCTAACTATGGCTACACCTTC.

The chain joins TRBV2 to TRBJ1-2; the D gene is possibly TRBD1 (5 bases). Trimming stripped 3 bases from V and 8 bases from J, with 13 bases between. CDR3 length: 13 residues. Germline CDR1 is SNHLY and CDR2 is FYNNEI. As DNA, the CDR3 is TGTGCCAGCAGTGAGGAGCAGGGCGTAGGCTACACCTTC. Translated: CASSEEQGVGYTF.

The chain links TRBV27 to TRBJ2-2, with D tentatively TRBD1 (5 bases). This CDR3 has 13 residues. Deletions cut 1 base from V and 9 bases from J, with 9 bases between. From germline, CDR1 is MNHEY and CDR2 SMNVEV (reference sequence). The CDR3: CASSLWAGWELFF. The CDR3 DNA sequence: TGTGCCAGCAGTTTATGGGCAGGGTGGGAGCTGTTTTTT.

The chain has TRBV19 and TRBJ1-2; TRBD1 is a possible D gene (5 bases). V gave up 5 bases and J gave up 7 bases, with 17 bases separating them. The CDR3 is 14 amino acids. Germline loops: CDR1 LNHDA, CDR2 SQIVND (reference sequence). This CDR3 is CASSSREGTGGYTF. The CDR3 DNA reads as TGTGCCAGTAGTTCAAGGGAGGGGACGGGTGGCTACACCTTC.

The rearrangement links TRBV25-1 to TRBJ2-2; D possibly corresponds to TRBD2 (6 bases). Germline-derived CDR1 and CDR2 are MGHDK and SYGVNS. CDR3 length equals 15 residues. Trimming shortened V by 6 bases and J by 4 bases, and 15 bases separated the two germline ends. The CDR3, as DNA: TGTGCCAGCAGGGGTCCGGGGGAGGCCACCGGGGAGCTGTTTTTT. Translating it yields CASRGPGEATGELFF. Filled out from reference TRBV25-1 and TRBJ2-2, the complete variable domain reads EADIYQTPRYLVIGTGKKITLECSQTMGHDKMYWYQQDPGMELHLIHYSYGVNSTEKGDLSSESTVSRIRTEHFPLTLESARPSHTSQYLCASRGPGEATGELFFGEGSRLTVL.

This chain links TRBV5-8 with TRBJ2-5; 13 positions match TRBD2. The germline gives CDR1 SGHTS, CDR2 YDEGEE. The V segment lost 3 bases and the J segment 4 bases; nucleotides outside the gene matches: 9. The length of the CDR3 is 17 residues. The CDR3 here is CASSSGTSGMRGETQYF. The CDR3 DNA reads TGTGCCAGCAGCTCCGGGACTAGCGGGATGCGAGGAGAGACCCAGTACTTC.